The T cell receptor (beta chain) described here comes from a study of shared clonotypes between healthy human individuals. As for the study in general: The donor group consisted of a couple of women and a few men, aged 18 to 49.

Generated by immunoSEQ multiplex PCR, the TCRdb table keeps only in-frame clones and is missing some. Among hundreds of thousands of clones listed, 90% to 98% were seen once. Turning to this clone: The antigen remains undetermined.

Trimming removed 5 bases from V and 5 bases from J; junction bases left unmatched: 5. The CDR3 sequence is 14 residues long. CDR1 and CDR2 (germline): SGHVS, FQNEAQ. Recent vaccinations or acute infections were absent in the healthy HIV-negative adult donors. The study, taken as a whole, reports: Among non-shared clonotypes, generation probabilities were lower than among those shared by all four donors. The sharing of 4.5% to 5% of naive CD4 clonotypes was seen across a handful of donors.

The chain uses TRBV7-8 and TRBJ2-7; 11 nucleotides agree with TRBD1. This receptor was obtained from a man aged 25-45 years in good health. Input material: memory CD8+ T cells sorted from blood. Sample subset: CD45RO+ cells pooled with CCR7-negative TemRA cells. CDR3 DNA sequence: TGTGCCAGCAGCATGTGGGACAGGGGGAACGAGCAGTACTTC. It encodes CASSMWDRGNEQYF. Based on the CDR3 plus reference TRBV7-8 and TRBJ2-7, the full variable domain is GAGVSQSPRYKVAKRGQDVALRCDPISGHVSLFWYQQALGQGPEFLTYFQNEAQLDKSGLPSDRFFAERPEGSVSTLKIQRTQQEDSAVYLCASSMWDRGNEQYFGPGTRLTVT.